Each of the 11 T cell receptor beta chains below was sequenced from the same sample in a study of Ad26.COV2.S vaccination and SARS-CoV-2 variants. Treatment defined: about 20 received Ad26.COV2.S at low or high dose, single or two shots; about 5 received placebo; per-sample allocation not given. Each sample was drawn 63 days after the first injection (of vaccine or placebo). TCRdb's table, derived via immunoSEQ multiplex PCR, lists solely in-frame clones and lacks some. The table has some 350,000 clones, roughly 84% seen once. This material consisted of peripheral blood, taken in a trial of Ad26.COV2.S vaccine versus placebo. The receptors derive from a person aged 18-60 years who received the Ad26.COV2.S COVID-19 vaccine or a placebo.

V usage is TRBV3-1 (or the pseudogene TRBV3-2) and J usage is TRBJ2-7; 15 bases line up with TRBD2. This CDR3 has 20 residues. V lost 3 bases to trimming and J lost 2 bases; unmatched junction nucleotides: 14. Per germline, CDR1 LGHDT and CDR2 YNNKEL (reference sequence). CDR3 sequence (DNA): TGTGCCAGCAGCCAGAGGGTACCGGGACTAGCGGGAGGTGCCCCCTACGAGCAGTACTTC. It codes for CASSQRVPGLAGGAPYEQYF.

J is TRBJ2-7 and V is TRBV11-2, with D unresolved. The CDR3 length is 13 residues. Deletions cut 8 bases from V and 2 bases from J, with 13 bases between. CDR1 SGHAT and CDR2 FQNNGV come from the germline V gene. For the CDR3, the DNA is TGTGCCAGCCGAAGTGCTTTAACCTACGAGCAGTACTTC. Its protein is CASRSALTYEQYF.

The rearrangement joins TRBV2 to TRBJ2-3, with D unresolved. Trimming stripped 6 bases from V and 0 bases from J, with 13 bases between. The germline V gene has CDR1 SNHLY and CDR2 FYNNEI. The CDR3 is made up of 15 amino acids. The CDR3 sequence: CASSAEIGSTDTQYF. The DNA of the CDR3 is TGTGCCAGCAGCGCAGAGATAGGTAGCACAGATACGCAGTATTTT.

V gene TRBV7-6 combines with J gene TRBJ2-1, with D unresolved. CDR3 length: 14 amino acids. Deletions cut 1 base from V and 6 bases from J, with 10 bases between. Germline assignment: CDR1 SGHVS and CDR2 FNYEAQ. The CDR3 bases are TGTGCCAGCAGCTTAGAACAGATACCCAATGAGCAGTTCTTC. Amino acid sequence: CASSLEQIPNEQFF. The whole variable domain, filled in from reference TRBV7-6 and TRBJ2-1, reads GAGVSQSPRYKVTKRGQDVALRCDPISGHVSLYWYRQALGQGPEFLTYFNYEAQQDKSGLPNDRFSAERPEGSISTLTIQRTEQRDSAMYRCASSLEQIPNEQFFGPGTRLTVL.

The CDR3 bases are TGTGCCAGCAGCCAAAACCCGGGACAGGGAATCTACAATGAGCAGTTCTTC. Amino acids: CASSQNPGQGIYNEQFF. The V call is TRBV4-2, the J call TRBJ2-1; 9 bases map to TRBD1. This CDR3 is 17 amino acids long. Germline CDR1 reads LGHNA; CDR2 reads YNFKEQ. The V and J ends lost 2 bases and 3 bases, in that order; junction bases with no gene match: 8.

This clone was recorded a few times. The chain uses TRBV6-1 and TRBJ2-2; 7 nucleotides align to TRBD2. The length of the CDR3 is 16 residues. V shed 2 bases and J 3 bases; nucleotides not matched to a gene: 6. Germline V gene lookup returns CDR1 MNHNS and CDR2 SASEGT. CDR3: CASSEISSGYTGELFF. CDR3 DNA: TGTGCCAGCAGTGAAATCTCTAGCGGATACACCGGGGAGCTGTTTTTT.

The chain is built from TRBV28 and TRBJ2-7, with a tentative D call TRBD2 (6 bases). CDR3 length: 15 amino acids. The germline CDR1 and CDR2 sequences are MDHEN and SYDVKM. V lost 6 bases and J lost 1, with 16 bases in between. This CDR3 is CASSRTIPRSYEQYF. CDR3 sequence (DNA): TGTGCCAGCAGCCGGACTATTCCTCGTTCCTACGAGCAGTACTTC.

In DNA form, the CDR3 reads TGTGCCAGCAGGTCGGGACAGGCATATGGCTACACCTTC. It specifies CASRSGQAYGYTF. The chain couples TRBV12-3 or TRBV12-4 to TRBJ1-2; 8 bases are shared with TRBD1. The length of the CDR3 is 13 residues. V shed 6 bases and J 5 bases; nucleotides not matched to a gene: 5.

J is TRBJ2-5 and V is TRBV5-1; D unclear. Germline assignment: CDR1 SGHRS and CDR2 YFSETQ. Trimming shortened V by 0 bases and J by 1 base, and 10 bases separated the two germline ends. The CDR3 loop spans 15 amino acids. The CDR3 here is CASSLAVGPQETQYF. As DNA, the CDR3 is TGCGCCAGCAGCTTGGCCGTCGGCCCCCAAGAGACCCAGTACTTC.

This rearrangement joins TRBV5-1 to TRBJ2-5, with a tentative D call TRBD2 (6 bases). The CDR3 runs 15 residues. CDR1 is SGHRS and CDR2 is YFSETQ in the germline V gene. With 4 bases removed from V and 4 bases from J, the gap between germline ends came to 17 bases. This CDR3 reads CASSETRGRLETQYF. The DNA for the CDR3 is TGCGCCAGCAGCGAGACTAGGGGACGTTTAGAGACCCAGTACTTC.

This clone was detected once. The V and J genes are TRBV18 and TRBJ2-2; the D gene could be TRBD1 or TRBD2 (5 bases each). The CDR3 is made up of 14 amino acids. Germline CDR1 KGHSH, CDR2 LQKENI. The germline V and J ends were trimmed by 3 bases and 2 bases, with 7 bases remaining between them. CDR3: CASSPRGNTGELFF. CDR3 DNA: TGTGCCAGCTCACCGAGGGGCAACACCGGGGAGCTGTTTTTT.